The 2 T cell receptor beta chains reported below all come from one sample, sequenced in a study of blood T cells in healthy people across ages. Combining a sample-barcoded 5' primer with a J-beta primer mix, a second PCR ran for roughly 6 to 12 cycles. MiXCR, applied by TCRdb to the 5' RACE reads, yields one record per CDR3 protein. The table records about 730,000 distinct CDR3 sequences, 40% to 45% of them present only once. The sample comprised blood. These receptor sequences come from a woman in her sixties in good health.

The chain joins TRBV30 to TRBJ2-3; TRBD1 agrees at 10 bases. The germline V gene encodes CDR1 GTSNPN and CDR2 SVGIG (reference sequence). V lost 1 base and J lost 2; bases outside the gene matches: 3. The CDR3 has 15 residues. CDR3 protein: CAWSAGQGITDTQYF. The CDR3 bases are TGTGCCTGGAGTGCGGGACAGGGGATCACAGATACGCAGTATTTT.

Written as DNA, the CDR3 is TGTGCCAGCAGTTCCTCCTGGGGGGCTAGCACAGATACGCAGTATTTT. This codes for CASSSSWGASTDTQYF. The rearrangement joins TRBV6-5 to TRBJ2-3, with D possibly being TRBD1 or TRBD2 (6 bases each). Germline lookup yields CDR1 MNHEY and CDR2 SVGAGI. V gave up 4 bases and J gave up 0 bases, with 14 bases separating them. The CDR3 totals 16 residues.